This TCR beta chain was identified in a study of molecular identifiers for immune sequencing clone quantification. Turning to the study itself: Naive CD8 cell RNA, from 20,000 or 100,000 cells, was split five ways in replicates, with four sequenced.

There are 17 residues in the CDR3. V lost 4 bases and J lost 3; bases outside the gene matches: 6. The germline V gene has CDR1 MDHEN and CDR2 SYDVKM. By sample share, this clonotype is medium-sized. TCRdb independently ran MiXCR on the PCR reads; one entry per CDR3 protein. This repertoire shows fewer than 30,000 distinct CDR3 sequences, roughly a sixth found once; its top ten account for about 0.99%. The gene calls are TRBV28 and TRBJ2-3; 14 nucleotides line up with TRBD2. The specimen sequenced was naive CD8+ T cells from blood, with Jurkat cell RNA spiked in. Subset noted: FACS-sorted CD8+CD4-CCR7+CD45RA+ naive T cells. This sequence originates from a human donor in good health. Some libraries in this study had Jurkat cell RNA spiked in. This CDR3 reads CASSSGLAGGLTDTQYF. In DNA form, the CDR3 reads TGTGCCAGCAGTTCCGGACTAGCGGGAGGATTAACAGATACGCAGTATTTT.